This T cell receptor (beta chain) was recovered during a study of T cell responses to AZD1222 COVID-19 vaccine. Regarding the study as a whole: The reported proportion of spike-specific TCRs targeting unmutated variant regions was nearly half.

A note on this clone: Its antigen is currently unknown.

The ends lost 4 bases at V and 4 bases at J; junction bases unmatched: 4. The CDR3 consists of 15 residues. In germline, CDR1 is MNHEY, CDR2 SVGEGT. Generated by immunoSEQ multiplex PCR, the TCRdb table keeps only in-frame clones and is missing some. The sample holds 180,000 or so clones, around 94% seen once. The chain employs TRBV6-2 or TRBV6-3 and TRBJ2-3, with 11 bases fitting TRBD2. The sequence came from an adult in good health. The sample here was peripheral blood, taken on day 0 of AZD1222 vaccination. The DNA of the CDR3 is TGTGCCAGCAGTTCCCTAGCGGGAGGATCAGATACGCAGTATTTT. Its protein is CASSSLAGGSDTQYF.